This T cell receptor (beta chain) was recovered during a study of cytomegalovirus exposure and HLA in healthy donors. General observations from the study: Productive rates of about 90% or about 30% were seen for most TCR beta V segments in an earlier analysis. TCR beta chains numbering more than 150 were designated cytomegalovirus-associated. Later analysis demonstrated an association between a missense DCLRE1C variant and TCR beta V- and J-gene trimming.

The CDR3 is made up of 15 amino acids. V shed 6 bases and J shed 2 bases, with 12 bases lying between them. Germline-derived CDR1 and CDR2 are SGHTS and YDEGEE. About this clone itself: Its matching antigen is unknown.

The PCR had 60 Vbeta and 13 Jbeta primers. Repertoires were generated with immunoSEQ multiplex PCR, while TCRdb's copy carries only in-frame clones and drops some. Of fewer than 150,000 clones in the sample, nearly 80% were seen once. Input material: PBMCs. This sequence joins TRBV5-8 and TRBJ2-6; weak D call: TRBD1 (5 bases). This sequence was found in a male donor in good health and CMV-seronegative. CDR3 nucleotide sequence: TGTGCCAGCACTAGGGGCTGGGCTGGGGCCAACGTCCTGACTTTC. Its protein is CASTRGWAGANVLTF.